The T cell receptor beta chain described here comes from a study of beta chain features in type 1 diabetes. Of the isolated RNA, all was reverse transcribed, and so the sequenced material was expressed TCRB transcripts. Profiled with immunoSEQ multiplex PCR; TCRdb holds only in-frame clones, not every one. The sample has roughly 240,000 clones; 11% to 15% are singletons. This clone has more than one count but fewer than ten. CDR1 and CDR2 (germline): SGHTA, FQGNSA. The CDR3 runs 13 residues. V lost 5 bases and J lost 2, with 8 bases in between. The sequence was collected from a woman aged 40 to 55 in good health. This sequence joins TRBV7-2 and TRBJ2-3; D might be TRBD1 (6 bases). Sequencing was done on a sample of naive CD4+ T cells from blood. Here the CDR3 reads CASSGQYTDTQYF. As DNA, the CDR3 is TGTGCCAGCAGCGGACAGTACACAGATACGCAGTATTTT.